These T cell receptor beta chains were read from a single sample in a study of blood T cell repertoires in COVID-19. The method was immunoSEQ multiplex PCR; TCRdb's version includes in-frame clones alone and lacks a portion of them. The sample lists fewer than 500,000 clones; 81% were seen once. Input material: peripheral blood. Receptors originate from a human donor with acute or convalescent COVID-19. The donor label of this sample is uncertain. Both conserved end residues are part of each CDR3. D genes are given only for firm matches. Clone size is not always given. Where it is, it says once, few, many or a class for expanded clones.

NA	TRBV29-1	TRBJ2-7	TRBD2	CSVELGTSGSYEQYF	TGCAGCGTTGAATTAGGAACTAGCGGATCCTACGAGCAGTACTTC
NA	TRBV21-1	TRBJ2-1	NA	CASSPNRGFYNEQFF	TGTGCCAGCAGCCCAAATAGGGGGTTCTACAATGAGCAGTTCTTC
NA	TRBV3-1/TRBV3-2	TRBJ2-1	TRBD2	CASSHGTSWVNEQFF	TGTGCCAGCAGCCACGGGACTAGTTGGGTCAATGAGCAGTTCTTC
NA	TRBV6-5	TRBJ1-4	NA	CASSYGQKEKLFF	TGTGCCAGCAGTTACGGACAGAAGGAAAAACTGTTTTTT
NA	TRBV5-4	TRBJ1-6	NA	CASSLGGGHSPLHF	TGTGCCAGCAGCTTGGGGGGCGGACATTCACCCCTCCACTTT
NA	TRBV18	TRBJ1-2	NA	CASSPGQTADGYTF	TGTGCCAGCTCACCCGGACAGACAGCTGATGGCTACACCTTC
NA	TRBV12-3/TRBV12-4	TRBJ1-2	NA	CASSLGGLGYTF	TGTGCCAGCAGTTTGGGGGGTCTAGGCTACACCTTC
NA	TRBV5-4	TRBJ2-1	NA	CASSLGRRSSYNEQFF	TGTGCCAGCAGCTTGGGGAGGAGAAGCTCCTACAATGAGCAGTTCTTC
NA	TRBV28	TRBJ2-5	NA	CASSFTGGQETQYF	TGTGCCAGCAGTTTCACCGGGGGCCAAGAGACCCAGTACTTC
few	TRBV9	TRBJ2-7	TRBD1	CASSVGTGTYEQYF	TGTGCCAGCAGCGTAGGGACAGGGACCTACGAGCAGTACTTC
few	TRBV5-1	TRBJ2-3	NA	CASRMGLSSLDTQYF	TGCGCCAGCAGGATGGGACTCTCTTCACTAGATACGCAGTATTTT
NA	TRBV2	TRBJ1-1	NA	CASNGGDTLNTEAFF	TGTGCCAGCAATGGGGGGGACACTTTGAACACTGAAGCTTTCTTT
NA	TRBV27	TRBJ2-3	TRBD2	CASSPHRLAGGGSTDTQYF	TGTGCCAGCAGTCCCCACCGACTAGCGGGAGGGGGAAGCACAGATACGCAGTATTTT
NA	TRBV6-5	TRBJ1-2	TRBD1	CASRKTGRTGSGYTF	TGTGCCAGCAGAAAGACGGGGCGGACAGGGTCTGGCTACACCTTC
NA	TRBV19	TRBJ2-3	TRBD2	CASSTTTSGRFSDTQYF	TGTGCCAGTAGTACCACAACTAGCGGGAGGTTCTCAGATACGCAGTATTTT
NA	TRBV9	TRBJ1-6	NA	CASSPRTSGSLHF	TGTGCCAGCAGCCCACGGACCTCGGGGTCCCTCCACTTT
NA	TRBV5-1	TRBJ2-3	TRBD2	CASSPGPGTSGGYTDTQYF	TGCGCCAGCAGCCCCGGACCCGGGACTAGCGGGGGCTACACAGATACGCAGTATTTT
once	TRBV5-1	TRBJ2-1	TRBD2	CASSPGGDYNEQFF	TGCGCCAGCAGCCCCGGGGGGGACTACAATGAGCAGTTCTTC
NA	TRBV5-1	TRBJ1-2	TRBD1	CASSPGQIKNYGYTF	TGCGCCAGCAGCCCGGGACAGATTAAAAACTATGGCTACACCTTC
NA	TRBV6-5	TRBJ1-1	NA	CASSYSSGPRTEAFF	TGTGCCAGCAGTTACTCTTCAGGGCCCCGCACTGAAGCTTTCTTT
few	TRBV6-5	TRBJ1-6	TRBD1	CASRPPGTANSPLHF	TGTGCCAGCAGACCACCCGGGACAGCAAACTCACCCCTCCACTTT
few	TRBV5-1	TRBJ1-5	NA	CASSSGEWDQPQHF	TGCGCCAGCAGCTCAGGGGAATGGGATCAGCCCCAGCATTTT
NA	TRBV7-9	TRBJ2-7	TRBD1	CASSLAATGSYEQYF	TGTGCCAGCAGCTTAGCCGCGACAGGGTCCTACGAGCAGTACTTC
NA	TRBV9	TRBJ1-6	NA	CASSKWSDSSYNSPLHF	TGTGCCAGCAGCAAGTGGAGTGATAGCTCCTATAATTCACCCCTCCACTTT
NA	TRBV28	TRBJ1-2	TRBD1	CASSGQGKSYGYTF	TGTGCCAGCAGTGGACAGGGGAAAAGCTATGGCTACACCTTC
NA	TRBV6-5	TRBJ2-1	TRBD2	CASNRGGSYNEQFF	TGTGCCAGCAATCGGGGGGGCTCCTACAATGAGCAGTTCTTC
NA	TRBV20-1	TRBJ2-5	NA	CSALSWETQYF	TGCAGTGCGCTGAGTTGGGAGACCCAGTACTTC
many	TRBV5-4	TRBJ2-2	TRBD2	CASSLAGLTGELFF	TGTGCCAGCAGCCTGGCGGGACTAACCGGGGAGCTGTTTTTT
NA	TRBV30	TRBJ1-2	NA	CAWSDIGVRGYTF	TGTGCCTGGAGTGATATAGGGGTTCGTGGCTACACCTTC
NA	TRBV11-2	TRBJ2-2	TRBD1	CASSSGTGIAGELFF	TGTGCCAGCAGCTCCGGGACAGGGATAGCCGGGGAGCTGTTTTTT
NA	TRBV10-3	TRBJ1-1	TRBD1	CAIRGTGEKAFF	TGTGCCATCAGAGGGACAGGGGAGAAAGCTTTCTTT
NA	TRBV24-1	TRBJ1-1	NA	CATKGEGDTEAFF	TGTGCCACCAAGGGCGAAGGGGACACTGAAGCTTTCTTT
NA	TRBV28	TRBJ1-2	TRBD1	CASSSQTTGGAGDYGYTF	TGTGCCAGCAGTTCACAGACCACAGGGGGCGCAGGTGACTATGGCTACACCTTC
NA	TRBV5-1	TRBJ1-4	NA	CASSLLATNEKLFF	TGCGCCAGCAGCTTGCTTGCAACTAATGAAAAACTGTTTTTT
NA	TRBV19	TRBJ1-5	NA	CASSNPQGQQTRGQPQHF	TGTGCCAGTAGTAATCCCCAAGGACAACAGACGAGGGGGCAGCCCCAGCATTTT
NA	TRBV6-6	TRBJ2-1	NA	CASSIRTGDNEQFF	TGTGCCAGCAGTATCCGAACGGGAGACAATGAGCAGTTCTTC
NA	TRBV15	TRBJ2-3	NA	CATSRDLLATDTQYF	TGTGCCACCAGCAGAGATTTACTAGCTACAGATACGCAGTATTTT
few	TRBV11-2	TRBJ1-2	TRBD1	CASSLWTGDLLGGYTF	TGTGCCAGCAGCTTGTGGACAGGGGACTTATTGGGTGGCTACACCTTC
few	TRBV7-8	TRBJ1-2	TRBD1	CASSPYRVPGQGRTYGYTF	TGTGCCAGCAGCCCCTACCGGGTGCCGGGACAGGGAAGGACTTATGGCTACACCTTC
NA	TRBV19	TRBJ1-1	NA	CAAPQGGEAFF	TGTGCCGCCCCGCAGGGAGGTGAAGCTTTCTTT
many	TRBV5-5	TRBJ1-5	TRBD1	CASSIWTGDSQPQHF	TGTGCCAGCAGCATCTGGACAGGGGACAGTCAGCCCCAGCATTTT
NA	TRBV2	TRBJ2-4	TRBD1	CASSEARTGKYIQYF	TGTGCCAGCAGTGAAGCGCGGACAGGGAAATACATTCAGTACTTC
NA	TRBV28	TRBJ2-1	TRBD2	CASSRRGASYNEQFF	TGTGCCAGCAGTCGGCGGGGGGCCTCCTACAATGAGCAGTTCTTC
NA	TRBV5-1	TRBJ1-2	NA	CASSLAKPGWNYGYTF	TGCGCCAGCAGCTTGGCCAAGCCGGGTTGGAACTATGGCTACACCTTC
NA	TRBV7-9	TRBJ2-7	TRBD1	CASSFRSGGESSYEQYF	TGTGCCAGCAGCTTCCGATCAGGGGGCGAAAGCTCCTACGAGCAGTACTTC
NA	TRBV2	TRBJ2-7	NA	CASNQEARHEQYF	TGTGCCAGCAATCAAGAAGCACGTCACGAGCAGTACTTC
NA	TRBV6-5	TRBJ2-1	NA	CASSPTARYNEQFF	TGTGCCAGCAGTCCGACAGCTCGATACAATGAGCAGTTCTTC
NA	TRBV11-2	TRBJ1-4	TRBD1	CASSSRQGAVNEKLFF	TGTGCCAGCAGCTCTCGACAGGGCGCCGTCAATGAAAAACTGTTTTTT
NA	TRBV11-3	TRBJ2-3	NA	CASSLSGQDTQYF	TGTGCCAGCAGCTTGTCAGGGCAAGATACGCAGTATTTT
NA	TRBV7-9	TRBJ2-7	TRBD1	CASSSPPGQGLYEQYF	TGTGCCAGCAGCTCGCCCCCGGGACAGGGCCTTTACGAGCAGTACTTC
once	TRBV2	TRBJ1-5	NA	CASSGDWGNQPQHF	TGTGCCAGCAGTGGGGACTGGGGCAATCAGCCCCAGCATTTT
NA	TRBV4-2	TRBJ2-1	NA	CASSQVGAGQTYNEQFF	TGTGCCAGCAGCCAAGTAGGAGCAGGACAGACGTACAATGAGCAGTTCTTC
NA	TRBV4-2	TRBJ1-5	TRBD1	CASSQEPGQVSNQPQHF	TGTGCCAGCAGCCAAGAGCCGGGACAGGTTAGCAATCAGCCCCAGCATTTT
NA	TRBV6-1	TRBJ1-4	NA	CASSDGQGSEKLFF	TGTGCCAGCAGTGATGGGCAGGGTAGTGAAAAACTGTTTTTT
NA	TRBV19	TRBJ2-1	TRBD1	CASSMRGTGATSALYNEQFF	TGTGCCAGTAGTATGCGCGGGACAGGGGCGACTAGCGCTCTCTACAATGAGCAGTTCTTC
NA	TRBV28	TRBJ1-2	NA	CASSETEYGYTF	TGTGCCAGCAGTGAGACAGAATATGGCTACACCTTC
NA	TRBV7-9	TRBJ2-2	NA	CASSPPRSREAYTGELFF	TGTGCCAGCAGCCCCCCACGATCCCGGGAAGCCTACACCGGGGAGCTGTTTTTT
NA	TRBV12-3/TRBV12-4	TRBJ2-7	NA	CASSPRTAYEQYF	TGTGCCAGCAGTCCTAGGACAGCCTACGAGCAGTACTTC
NA	TRBV15	TRBJ2-1	TRBD2	CATSRDGGSYNEQFF	TGTGCCACCAGCAGAGACGGGGGGTCCTACAATGAGCAGTTCTTC